The next 26 T cell receptor beta chains were all read from a single sample in a study of cytomegalovirus exposure and HLA in healthy donors. PCR employed 60 Vbeta and 13 Jbeta primers. Repertoires were generated with immunoSEQ multiplex PCR, while TCRdb's copy carries only in-frame clones and drops some. The top ten hold roughly 2.3% of the sample, which has 250,000 to 350,000 clones, 70% to 90% seen once. The sample comprised PBMCs. Source of these receptors: a woman between 18 and 29 years old in good health and CMV-seronegative.

The chain uses TRBV27 and TRBJ2-7; TRBD2 aligns across 7 bases. V lost 11 bases, J lost 6 bases, and 16 bases stayed unmatched. Per germline, CDR1 MNHEY and CDR2 SMNVEV (reference sequence). The CDR3 length is 14 residues. CDR3 sequence (DNA): TGTGCCGCCGGTTGGCGGGGGTTTGCCAGCGAGCAGTACTTC. Amino acid sequence: CAAGWRGFASEQYF.

The gene calls are TRBV12-5 and TRBJ1-2; tentatively, D is TRBD1 (5 bases). The CDR3 is 15 amino acids. Germline lookup yields CDR1 LGHNT and CDR2 FRNRAP. Trimming shortened V by 6 bases and J by 6 bases, and 20 bases separated the two germline ends. The CDR3 DNA is TGTGCTAGTGGCTTTCCGGGGGTTGAGAGTAATGGCTACACCTTC. This encodes CASGFPGVESNGYTF.

The V gene is TRBV15, the J gene TRBJ2-3; TRBD1 agrees at 8 bases. There are 16 residues in the CDR3. Germline loops: CDR1 LNHNV, CDR2 YYDKDF (reference sequence). V shed 1 base, J shed 2 bases, and the junction held 5 bases outside the gene matches. The CDR3 is CATSRGDRSYTDTQYF. The CDR3 bases are TGTGCCACCAGCAGAGGGGACAGGTCTTACACAGATACGCAGTATTTT.

This chain joins TRBV27 and TRBJ1-4, with 9 bases matching TRBD1. With 6 bases clipped from V and 6 bases from J, the junction kept 23 bases outside the gene matches. The length of the CDR3 is 20 residues. Germline CDR1 is MNHEY and CDR2 is SMNVEV (reference sequence). CDR3 region: CASSERVPGQGPFAYEKLFF. As DNA, the CDR3 is TGTGCCAGCAGCGAAAGGGTCCCGGGACAGGGTCCTTTTGCATATGAAAAACTGTTTTTT.

This clone has just a few counts. This chain uses TRBV2 with TRBJ2-3, with 15 bases aligning to TRBD2. J was trimmed by 7 bases and V by 5 bases; bases with no gene match: 7. Germline CDR1 reads SNHLY; CDR2 reads FYNNEI. The CDR3 spans 16 residues. CDR3 amino acids: CASSLGLAGGKYTQYF. CDR3 DNA sequence: TGTGCCAGCAGTCTTGGACTAGCGGGGGGGAAATATACGCAGTATTTT.

The chain uses TRBV19 and TRBJ2-3, with 8 bases that match TRBD1. This CDR3 region has 13 residues. Per the germline V gene, CDR1 is LNHDA and CDR2 is SQIVND (reference sequence). With V trimmed by 6 bases and J by 1 base, 0 bases remained unmatched. The CDR3 bases are TGTGCCAGTAGGACAGGGGGCACAGATACGCAGTATTTT. Translating gives CASRTGGTDTQYF. Based on the CDR3 plus reference TRBV19 and TRBJ2-3, the full variable domain is DGGITQSPKYLFRKEGQNVTLSCEQNLNHDAMYWYRQDPGQGLRLIYYSQIVNDFQKGDIAEGYSVSREKKESFPLTVTSAQKNPTAFYLCASRTGGTDTQYFGPGTRLTVL.

The chain couples TRBV19 to TRBJ1-1; D not resolved. V lost 6 bases, J lost 0 bases, and 11 bases lay in between. The V gene's germline CDR1 is LNHDA and CDR2 SQIVND (reference sequence). CDR3 size: 14 residues. Here the CDR3 DNA reads TGTGCCAGTAGCCCCTCCCACATGAACACTGAAGCTTTCTTT. Its protein product is CASSPSHMNTEAFF. The variable domain in full, with the rest retrieved from reference TRBV19 and TRBJ1-1, is DGGITQSPKYLFRKEGQNVTLSCEQNLNHDAMYWYRQDPGQGLRLIYYSQIVNDFQKGDIAEGYSVSREKKESFPLTVTSAQKNPTAFYLCASSPSHMNTEAFFGQGTRLTVV.

V usage is TRBV5-1 and J usage is TRBJ2-7; no firm D call. Trimming left V 0 bases short and J 2 bases short, with 15 bases between. CDR1 and CDR2 from the germline V gene are SGHRS and YFSETQ. The length of the CDR3 is 16 residues. The CDR3 is CASSLDVLGGAYEQYF. The CDR3, as DNA: TGCGCCAGCAGCTTGGACGTTTTAGGCGGAGCCTACGAGCAGTACTTC.

The J gene is TRBJ2-7, the V gene TRBV11-2; the match to TRBD2 covers 7 bases. Trimming took 0 bases from V and 2 from J; bases not matched to a gene: 1. From germline, CDR1 is SGHAT and CDR2 FQNNGV. This CDR3 comprises 14 residues. CDR3 nucleotide sequence: TGTGCCAGCAGCTTAGAGGCGGGGGCCTACGAGCAGTACTTC. It specifies CASSLEAGAYEQYF.

This clone has only one observation. The rearrangement uses TRBV27 and TRBJ1-1; D is perhaps TRBD1 (6 bases). The CDR3 contains 15 residues. Trimming took 5 bases from V and 0 from J, leaving 13 bases between them. The germline V gene encodes CDR1 MNHEY and CDR2 SMNVEV (reference sequence). The CDR3 sequence: CASSQGLLMNTEAFF. The CDR3 DNA reads TGTGCCAGCAGTCAGGGGCTACTCATGAACACTGAAGCTTTCTTT.

V and J are TRBV7-8 and TRBJ1-1, with 7 bases identical to TRBD1. V shed 5 bases, J shed 1 base, and the junction held 4 bases outside the gene matches. CDR3 length equals 14 residues. The V gene's germline CDR1 is SGHVS and CDR2 FQNEAQ. Written as DNA, the CDR3 is TGTGCCAGCAGCACGACAGGGAGGAACACTGAAGCTTTCTTT. This gives the protein CASSTTGRNTEAFF.

The chain links TRBV5-1 to TRBJ2-2; TRBD2 is a possible D gene (6 bases). Between the trimmed V and J ends, which lost 3 bases and 1 base, there was a span of 7 bases. Germline CDR1 and CDR2: SGHRS and YFSETQ. This CDR3 has 14 residues. CDR3 DNA sequence: TGCGCCAGCAGCTGGGGGGAGAACACCGGGGAGCTGTTTTTT. Translating it yields CASSWGENTGELFF.

The chain couples TRBV30 to TRBJ1-5, with 7 nucleotides matching TRBD1. Germline assignment: CDR1 GTSNPN and CDR2 SVGIG (reference sequence). V was pared by 5 bases and J by 4 bases, with 5 bases of the junction left unmatched. There are 13 residues in the CDR3. The CDR3 nucleotides read TGTGCCTGGCGTCAGGGGGTGAATCAGCCCCAGCATTTT. Translation: CAWRQGVNQPQHF.

The V call is TRBV5-5, the J call TRBJ1-5, with TRBD1 identical over 9 bases. The V gene's germline CDR1 is SGHKS and CDR2 YYEKEE (reference sequence). This CDR3 spans 15 amino acids. Trimming removed 3 bases from V and 3 bases from J; junction bases left unmatched: 4. The CDR3 is CASSWRTGDNQPQHF. CDR3 DNA: TGTGCCAGCAGCTGGAGGACAGGGGACAATCAGCCCCAGCATTTT. Based on the CDR3 plus reference TRBV5-5 and TRBJ1-5, the full variable domain is DAGVTQSPTHLIKTRGQQVTLRCSPISGHKSVSWYQQVLGQGPQFIFQYYEKEERGRGNFPDRFSARQFPNYSSELNVNALLLGDSALYLCASSWRTGDNQPQHFGDGTRLSIL.

This clone was seen just once. The chain combines TRBV7-9 with TRBJ1-4; TRBD1 agrees at 10 bases. CDR3 length equals 15 residues. CDR1 is SEHNR and CDR2 is FQNEAQ in the germline V gene (reference sequence). Unmatched junction bases numbered 6, after V lost 4 bases and J lost 7 bases. CDR3 sequence: CASSSPGQGSEKLFF. CDR3 coding DNA: TGTGCCAGCAGCTCCCCGGGACAGGGGAGTGAAAAACTGTTTTTT.

This CDR3 is CASNDGESDVAEAFF. Written as DNA, the CDR3 is TGTGCCAGTAACGACGGGGAGTCGGATGTGGCTGAAGCTTTCTTT. The gene calls are TRBV6-5 and TRBJ1-1; no clear D gene. The V end lost 9 bases, the J end lost 6 bases, and 23 bases lay between the germline ends. The CDR3 has 15 amino acids. Germline loops: CDR1 MNHEY, CDR2 SVGAGI.

CDR3 nucleotide sequence: TGTGCCAGCAGTCTCAGGGGGCGCGGGTTGAGTACTGAAGCTTTCTTT. Translation gives CASSLRGRGLSTEAFF. This rearrangement joins TRBV27 to TRBJ1-1, with 8 bases aligning to TRBD1. This CDR3 has 16 residues. V lost 5 bases to trimming and J lost 5 bases; unmatched junction nucleotides: 13. Germline lookup yields CDR1 MNHEY and CDR2 SMNVEV (reference sequence).

This clone was detected once. The chain recombines TRBV14 with TRBJ1-5; 7 bases fit TRBD1. Losses at the gene ends were 4 bases for V and 4 bases for J; bases not matched to a gene: 10. The CDR3 sequence is 16 residues long. CDR1 SGHDN and CDR2 FVKESK come from the germline V gene. The CDR3 loop reads CASSRRGQPVNQPQHF. For the CDR3, the DNA is TGTGCCAGCAGCCGGCGGGGACAGCCGGTAAATCAGCCCCAGCATTTT.

The CDR3 nucleotides read TGTGCCAGCAGTTCGGACGGGACAGGGGCCTACGAGCAGTACTTC. This translates into CASSSDGTGAYEQYF. The chain combines TRBV27 with TRBJ2-7; 10 nucleotides agree with TRBD1. The germline V gene has CDR1 MNHEY and CDR2 SMNVEV (reference sequence). The CDR3 has 15 residues. The V segment lost 4 bases and the J segment 2 bases; nucleotides outside the gene matches: 5.

The chain combines TRBV11-2 with TRBJ2-7; possible D gene TRBD2, 5 bases. Looked up from germline, CDR1 is SGHAT and CDR2 is FQNNGV. The length of the CDR3 is 15 residues. V lost 0 bases and J lost 1, with 10 bases in between. The CDR3 DNA reads as TGTGCCAGCAGCTTAGAATTTGGGGAGTCCTACGAGCAGTACTTC. It is translated as CASSLEFGESYEQYF.

The CDR3 region has the DNA TGCAGCGTACTCACCGGGACAGGGAATGAAAAACTGTTTTTT. Amino acids: CSVLTGTGNEKLFF. V usage is TRBV29-1 and J usage is TRBJ1-4, with 9 bases lining up with TRBD1. Germline V gene data show CDR1 as SQVTM and CDR2 as ANQGSEA. The trim removed 6 bases at V and 5 bases at J, leaving 7 bases unmatched. There are 14 residues in the CDR3.

The chain couples TRBV12-5 to TRBJ2-5, with 7 bases that match TRBD1. The CDR3 consists of 14 residues. Germline CDR1 LGHNT, CDR2 FRNRAP. The V segment lost 7 bases and the J segment 1 base; nucleotides outside the gene matches: 6. The CDR3 spells CASASGQFQETQYF. DNA for the CDR3: TGTGCTAGTGCCTCGGGACAGTTCCAAGAGACCCAGTACTTC. Filled out from reference TRBV12-5 and TRBJ2-5, the complete variable domain reads DARVTQTPRHKVTEMGQEVTMRCQPILGHNTVFWYRQTMMQGLELLAYFRNRAPLDDSGMPKDRFSAEMPDATLATLKIQPSEPRDSAVYFCASASGQFQETQYFGPGTRLLVL.

The CDR3 DNA reads TGTGCCACCAGCAGTTACAGAGAAAGCAATCAGCCCCAGCATTTT. Protein product: CATSSYRESNQPQHF. This chain connects TRBV15 to TRBJ1-5, with unresolved D. The V gene lost 3 bases and the J gene lost 1 base, with 10 bases spanning the gap. CDR1 is LNHNV and CDR2 is YYDKDF in the germline V gene (reference sequence). The CDR3 contains 15 residues. Using reference TRBV15 and TRBJ1-5 for the parts outside the CDR3, the full variable domain is DAMVIQNPRYQVTQFGKPVTLSCSQTLNHNVMYWYQQKSSQAPKLLFHYYDKDFNNEADTPDNFQSRRPNTSFCFLDIRSPGLGDTAMYLCATSSYRESNQPQHFGDGTRLSIL.

This chain links TRBV4-1 with TRBJ1-5, with TRBD1 identical over 9 bases. V was clipped by 2 bases and J by 4 bases; unmatched bases: 9. Germline CDR1 reads MGHRA; CDR2 reads YSYEKL. The CDR3 extends over 17 amino acids. CDR3: CASSQINGQGRNQPQHF. For the CDR3, the DNA is TGCGCCAGCAGCCAAATAAATGGACAGGGGAGAAATCAGCCCCAGCATTTT.

CDR3 sequence reads: CASRGLSNQPQHF. As DNA, the CDR3 is TGTGCCAGCAGGGGGCTCAGCAATCAGCCCCAGCATTTT. The chain employs TRBV6-5 and TRBJ1-5; perhaps TRBD1 as D (5 bases). V lost 6 bases to trimming and J lost 1 base, with 7 bases between them. This CDR3 region has 13 residues. Germline CDR1 MNHEY, CDR2 SVGAGI.

In regard to this clone: Likely a read error: the CDR3 ends without its conserved phenylalanine or tryptophan. V and J are TRBV2 and TRBJ2-7, with 8 bases identical to TRBD1. Looked up from germline, CDR1 is SNHLY and CDR2 is FYNNEI. With 7 bases clipped from V and 6 bases from J, the junction kept 11 bases outside the gene matches. The CDR3 is 14 amino acids. The CDR3 nucleotides are TGTGCCAGCAATCCGGGACAGGAGGGAAGCGAGCAGTACCTC. Translating gives CASNPGQEGSEQYL.